Below are 6 T cell receptor beta chains sequenced from a single sample in a study of cytomegalovirus exposure and HLA in healthy donors. The PCR employed 60 Vbeta primers together with 13 Jbeta primers. Some clones are missing from TCRdb's copy, which holds only in-frame ones; the method was immunoSEQ multiplex PCR. Of over 150,000 clones listed, 70% to 90% are singletons. Sequenced sample: PBMCs. The receptors come from a man aged 25 to 45 in good health and CMV-seropositive.

The chain couples TRBV15 to TRBJ1-3; TRBD1 is a possible D gene (5 bases). This CDR3 is built from 18 residues. Germline V gene sequence: CDR1 LNHNV, CDR2 YYDKDF (reference sequence). V was shortened by 1 base and J by 0 bases, with 16 bases between the two germline ends. The CDR3, as DNA: TGTGCCACCAGCAGAGGCGCGGGGGGGGGAAGCTCTGGAAACACCATATATTTT. Translated: CATSRGAGGGSSGNTIYF.

The V and J genes are TRBV6-1 and TRBJ1-5, with a tentative D call TRBD1 (5 bases). Germline CDR1 is MNHNS and CDR2 is SASEGT. This CDR3 contains 16 residues. The V and J ends lost 3 bases and 3 bases respectively, with 15 bases between them. CDR3 residues: CASSEQGLLANQPQHF. The CDR3 region has the DNA TGTGCCAGCAGTGAGCAGGGCTTGCTGGCCAATCAGCCCCAGCATTTT.

The chain couples TRBV4-1 to TRBJ1-2; tentatively, D is TRBD1 (5 bases). V was shortened by 4 bases and J by 4 bases, with 16 bases between the two germline ends. Germline V gives CDR1 MGHRA, CDR2 YSYEKL. This CDR3 spans 15 amino acids. This CDR3 is CASSPSADIRYGYTF. The CDR3 nucleotides read TGCGCCAGCAGCCCGAGTGCGGACATCCGCTATGGCTACACCTTC.

The chain links TRBV5-4 to TRBJ2-2, with TRBD2 matching 12 bases. Per the germline V gene, CDR1 is SGHNT and CDR2 is YYREEE (reference sequence). There are 16 residues in the CDR3. V lost 5 bases, J lost 3 bases, and 5 bases stayed unmatched. The CDR3 sequence: CASRKTSGSYTGELFF. The CDR3 DNA reads as TGTGCCAGCAGAAAGACTAGCGGGAGTTACACCGGGGAGCTGTTTTTT.

The rearrangement joins TRBV11-3 to TRBJ2-4; perhaps TRBD1 as D (7 bases). V gave up 3 bases and J gave up 4 bases, with 22 bases separating them. The CDR3 totals 18 residues. Germline V CDR1 and CDR2: SGHNT, YENEEA. CDR3 in amino acids: CASSFSGRGGTAKNIQYF. The CDR3 DNA sequence: TGTGCCAGCAGCTTTTCTGGTAGAGGGGGGACAGCTAAAAACATTCAGTACTTC.

The rearrangement links TRBV7-2 to TRBJ2-1; D ambiguous. The CDR3 has 13 residues. V was clipped by 2 bases and J by 6 bases, with 8 bases between them. The germline V gene encodes CDR1 SGHTA and CDR2 FQGNSA. CDR3 sequence reads: CASSLLVGNEQFF. The CDR3 nucleotides read TGTGCCAGCAGCTTACTGGTCGGCAATGAGCAGTTCTTC.